This paragraph reports one T cell receptor (beta chain). The antigen remains undetermined. These data belong to a study of Graves' ophthalmopathy and Graves' hyperthyroidism. The CDR3 sequence is 14 residues long. Germline V CDR1 and CDR2: LNHNV, YYDKDF (reference sequence). The V end was cut by 8 bases, the J end by 1 base, with 15 bases between. Hyperthyroidism in these 18- to 65-year-old patients was newly diagnosed, lasting under 2 months. Whole-study results and caveats: Ophthalmopathy progression was predicted by the model at 70.59% sensitivity and under 75% specificity. Blood also harbored most expanded thyroid clonotypes above 0.001 frequency.

Transcripts of RNA were the source for amplifying TCR beta CDR3 regions. HTBI-primed first-round RT-PCR preceded second-round multiplex PCR. TCRdb fed the multiplex PCR reads into MiXCR, producing one record per CDR3 protein. The data contain over a million distinct CDR3 sequences, roughly two fifths of them singletons. This sequence was found in an adult man with Graves' hyperthyroidism. Sequencing was carried out using peripheral blood or thyroid tissue (not recorded which). The chain carries TRBV15 and TRBJ2-7; D perhaps matches TRBD1 (6 bases). This CDR3 is CATGTGKASYEQYF. The CDR3 DNA reads TGTGCCACCGGAACAGGGAAGGCGTCCTACGAGCAGTACTTC.